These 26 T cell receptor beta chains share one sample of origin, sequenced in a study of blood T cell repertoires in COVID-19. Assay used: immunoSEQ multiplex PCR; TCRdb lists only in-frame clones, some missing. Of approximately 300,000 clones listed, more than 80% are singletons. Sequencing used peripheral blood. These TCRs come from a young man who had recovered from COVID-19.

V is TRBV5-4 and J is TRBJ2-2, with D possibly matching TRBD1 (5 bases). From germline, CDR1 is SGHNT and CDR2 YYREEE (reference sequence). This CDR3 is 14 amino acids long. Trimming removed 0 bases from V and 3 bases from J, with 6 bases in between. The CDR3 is CASSLEGYTGELFF. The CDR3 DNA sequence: TGTGCCAGCAGCTTGGAGGGGTACACCGGGGAGCTGTTTTTT.

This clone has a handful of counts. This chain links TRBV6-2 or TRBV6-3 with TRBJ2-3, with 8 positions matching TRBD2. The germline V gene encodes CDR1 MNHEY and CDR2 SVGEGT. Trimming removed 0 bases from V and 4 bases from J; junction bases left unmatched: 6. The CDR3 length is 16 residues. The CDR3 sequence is CASSYSPREVSDTQYF. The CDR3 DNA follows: TGTGCCAGCAGTTACTCGCCGCGGGAGGTCTCAGATACGCAGTATTTT.

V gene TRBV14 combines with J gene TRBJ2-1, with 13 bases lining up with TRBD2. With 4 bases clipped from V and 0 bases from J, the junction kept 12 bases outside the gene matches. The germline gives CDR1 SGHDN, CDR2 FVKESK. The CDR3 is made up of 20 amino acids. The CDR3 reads CASSRSGTSGVGSSYNEQFF. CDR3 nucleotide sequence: TGTGCCAGCAGCCGATCCGGGACTAGCGGGGTTGGAAGCTCCTACAATGAGCAGTTCTTC.

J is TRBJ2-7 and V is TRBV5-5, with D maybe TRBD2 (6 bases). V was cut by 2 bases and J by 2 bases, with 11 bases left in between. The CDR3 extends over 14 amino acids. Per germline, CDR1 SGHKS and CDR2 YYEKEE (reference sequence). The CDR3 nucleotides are TGTGCCAGCAGCTTTGTGGAGGGGACCTACGAGCAGTACTTC. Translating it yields CASSFVEGTYEQYF.

The CDR3 nucleotides read TGTGCCAGCAGTGAAAGGACAGGGGGCAATCAGCCCCAGCATTTT. Amino acids: CASSERTGGNQPQHF. The chain carries TRBV6-1 and TRBJ1-5; 9 bases agree with TRBD1. Germline values: CDR1 MNHNS, CDR2 SASEGT. CDR3 size: 15 residues. Unmatched junction bases numbered 1, after V lost 2 bases and J lost 2 bases.

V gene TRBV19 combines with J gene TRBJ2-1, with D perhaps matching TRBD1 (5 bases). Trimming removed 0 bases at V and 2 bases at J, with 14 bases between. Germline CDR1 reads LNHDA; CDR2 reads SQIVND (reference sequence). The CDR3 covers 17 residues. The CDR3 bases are TGTGCCAGTAGTATAGAAAACCAAGCGACAGCCTACAATGAGCAGTTCTTC. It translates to CASSIENQATAYNEQFF.

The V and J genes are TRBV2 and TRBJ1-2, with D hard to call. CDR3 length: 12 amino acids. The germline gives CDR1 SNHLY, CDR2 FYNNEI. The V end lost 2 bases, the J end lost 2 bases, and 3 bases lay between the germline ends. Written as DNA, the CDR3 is TGTGCCAGCAGTGAATCGAACTATGGCTACACCTTC. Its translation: CASSESNYGYTF. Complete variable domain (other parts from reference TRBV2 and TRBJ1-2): EPEVTQTPSHQVTQMGQEVILRCVPISNHLYFYWYRQILGQKVEFLVSFYNNEISEKSEIFDDQFSVERPDGSNFTLKIRSTKLEDSAMYFCASSESNYGYTFGSGTRLTVV.

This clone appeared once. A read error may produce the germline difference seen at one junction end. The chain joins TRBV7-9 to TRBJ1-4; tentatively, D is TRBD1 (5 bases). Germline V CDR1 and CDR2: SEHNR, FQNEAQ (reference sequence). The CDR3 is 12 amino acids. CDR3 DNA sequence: TGTGCCAGCAGCGCCCCAGGGACTCCTCTCCTTTTT. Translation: CASSAPGTPLLF.

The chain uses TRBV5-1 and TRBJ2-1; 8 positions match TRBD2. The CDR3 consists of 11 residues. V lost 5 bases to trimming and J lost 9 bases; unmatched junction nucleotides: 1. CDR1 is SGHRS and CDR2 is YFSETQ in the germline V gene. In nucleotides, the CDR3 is TGCGCCAGCAGTCGGGGGGGTGAGCAGTTCTTC. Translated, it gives CASSRGGEQFF.

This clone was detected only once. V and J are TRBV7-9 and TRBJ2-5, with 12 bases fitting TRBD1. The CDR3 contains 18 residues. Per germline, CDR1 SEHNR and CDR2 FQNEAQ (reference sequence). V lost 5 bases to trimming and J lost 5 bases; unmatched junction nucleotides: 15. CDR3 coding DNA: TGTGCCAGCAGCGTAAACCGGGACAGGGGGCAGTCGAGGGAGACCCAGTACTTC. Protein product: CASSVNRDRGQSRETQYF.

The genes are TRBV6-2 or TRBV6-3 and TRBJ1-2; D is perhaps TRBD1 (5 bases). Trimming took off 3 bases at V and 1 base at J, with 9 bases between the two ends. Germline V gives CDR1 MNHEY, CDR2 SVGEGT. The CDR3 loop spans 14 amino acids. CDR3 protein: CASSYGDFNYGYTF. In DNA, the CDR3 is TGTGCCAGCAGTTATGGGGACTTTAACTATGGCTACACCTTC.

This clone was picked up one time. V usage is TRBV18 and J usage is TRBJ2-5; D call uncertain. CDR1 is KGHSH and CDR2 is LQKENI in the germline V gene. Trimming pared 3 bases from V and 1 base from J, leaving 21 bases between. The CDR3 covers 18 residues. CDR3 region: CASSPRVLSPGVQETQYF. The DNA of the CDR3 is TGTGCCAGCTCACCGAGAGTTCTTTCACCTGGAGTCCAAGAGACCCAGTACTTC.

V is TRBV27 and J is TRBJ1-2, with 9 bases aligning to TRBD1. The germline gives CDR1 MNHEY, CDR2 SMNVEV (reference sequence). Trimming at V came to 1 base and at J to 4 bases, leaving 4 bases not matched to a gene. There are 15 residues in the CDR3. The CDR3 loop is CASSLLDRGGYGYTF. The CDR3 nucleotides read TGTGCCAGCAGTTTATTGGACAGGGGAGGCTATGGCTACACCTTC.

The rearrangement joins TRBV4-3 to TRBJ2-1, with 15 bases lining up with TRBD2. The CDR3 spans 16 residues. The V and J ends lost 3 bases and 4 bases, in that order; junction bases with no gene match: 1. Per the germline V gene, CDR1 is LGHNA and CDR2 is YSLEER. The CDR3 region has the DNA TGCGCCAGCAGCCAGGGACTAGCGGGGGGATACAATGAGCAGTTCTTC. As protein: CASSQGLAGGYNEQFF.

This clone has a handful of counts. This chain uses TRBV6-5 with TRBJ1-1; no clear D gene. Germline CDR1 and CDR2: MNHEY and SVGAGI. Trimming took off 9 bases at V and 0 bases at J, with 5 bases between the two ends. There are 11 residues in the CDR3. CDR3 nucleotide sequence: TGTGCCAGTCAGGTGAACACTGAAGCTTTCTTT. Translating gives CASQVNTEAFF.

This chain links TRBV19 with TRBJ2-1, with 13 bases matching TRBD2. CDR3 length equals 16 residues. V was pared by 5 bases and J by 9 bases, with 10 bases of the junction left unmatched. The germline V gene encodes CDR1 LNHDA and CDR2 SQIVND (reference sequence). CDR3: CASSSELAGGPSEQFF. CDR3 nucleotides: TGTGCCAGTAGTTCTGAACTAGCGGGAGGGCCGAGTGAGCAGTTCTTC.

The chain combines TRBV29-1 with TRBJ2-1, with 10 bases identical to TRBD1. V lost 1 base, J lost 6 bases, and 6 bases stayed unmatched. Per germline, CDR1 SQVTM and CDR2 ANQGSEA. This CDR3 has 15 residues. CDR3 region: CSVEVGGQGFNEQFF. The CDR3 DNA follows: TGCAGCGTTGAAGTCGGGGGACAGGGGTTCAATGAGCAGTTCTTC.

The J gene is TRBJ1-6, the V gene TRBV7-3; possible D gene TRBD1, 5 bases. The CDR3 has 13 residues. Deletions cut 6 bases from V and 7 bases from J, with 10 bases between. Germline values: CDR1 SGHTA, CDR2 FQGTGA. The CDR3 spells CASSWGVNSPLHF. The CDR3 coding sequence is TGTGCCAGCAGTTGGGGGGTGAATTCACCCCTCCACTTT.

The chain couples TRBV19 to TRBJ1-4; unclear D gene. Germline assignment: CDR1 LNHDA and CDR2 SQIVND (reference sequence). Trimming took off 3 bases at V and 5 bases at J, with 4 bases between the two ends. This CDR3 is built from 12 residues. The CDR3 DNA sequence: TGTGCCAGTAGTATTTTAAATGAAAAACTGTTTTTT. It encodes CASSILNEKLFF.

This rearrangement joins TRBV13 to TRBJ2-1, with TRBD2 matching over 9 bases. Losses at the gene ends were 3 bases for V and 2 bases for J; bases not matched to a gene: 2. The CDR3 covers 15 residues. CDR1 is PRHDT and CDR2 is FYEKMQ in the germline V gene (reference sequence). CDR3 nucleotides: TGTGCCAGCAGCTTTAGCGGGGGACCCTACAATGAGCAGTTCTTC. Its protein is CASSFSGGPYNEQFF.

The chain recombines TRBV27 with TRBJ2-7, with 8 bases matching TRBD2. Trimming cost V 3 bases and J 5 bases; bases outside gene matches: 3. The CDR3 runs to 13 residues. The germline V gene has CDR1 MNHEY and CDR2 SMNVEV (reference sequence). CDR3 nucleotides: TGTGCCAGCAGTTTTGCGGGGGGCAACGAGCAGTACTTC. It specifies CASSFAGGNEQYF.

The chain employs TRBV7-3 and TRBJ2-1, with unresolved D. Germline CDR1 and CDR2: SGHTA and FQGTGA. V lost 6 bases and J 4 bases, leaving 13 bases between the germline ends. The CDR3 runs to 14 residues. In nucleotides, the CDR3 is TGTGCCAGCAGTCCTACGGCCGGGTACAATGAGCAGTTCTTC. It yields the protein CASSPTAGYNEQFF.

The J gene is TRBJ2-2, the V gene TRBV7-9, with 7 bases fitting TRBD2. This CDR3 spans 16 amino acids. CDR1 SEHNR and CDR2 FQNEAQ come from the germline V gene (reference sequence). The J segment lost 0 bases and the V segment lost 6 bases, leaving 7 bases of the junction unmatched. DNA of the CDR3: TGTGCCAGCAGTCCCGGGAGGACCTCGAACACCGGGGAGCTGTTTTTT. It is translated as CASSPGRTSNTGELFF. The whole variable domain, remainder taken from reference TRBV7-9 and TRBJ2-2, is DTGVSQNPRHKITKRGQNVTFRCDPISEHNRLYWYRQTLGQGPEFLTYFQNEAQLEKSRLLSDRFSAERPKGSFSTLEIQRTEQGDSAMYLCASSPGRTSNTGELFFGEGSRLTVL.

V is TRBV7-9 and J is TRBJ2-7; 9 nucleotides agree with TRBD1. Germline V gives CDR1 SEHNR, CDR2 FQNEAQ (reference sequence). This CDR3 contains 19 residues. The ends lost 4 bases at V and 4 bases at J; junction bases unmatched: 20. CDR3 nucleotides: TGTGCCAGCAGCTCACCGGGACAGGGAAAGTTGAGCGCCAAATACGAGCAGTACTTC. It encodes CASSSPGQGKLSAKYEQYF.

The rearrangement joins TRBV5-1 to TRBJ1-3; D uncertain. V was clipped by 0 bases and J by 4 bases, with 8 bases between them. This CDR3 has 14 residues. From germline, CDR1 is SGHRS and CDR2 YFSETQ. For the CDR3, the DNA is TGCGCCAGCAGCTTGGAGAGGGAGGGAAACACCATATATTTT. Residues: CASSLEREGNTIYF.

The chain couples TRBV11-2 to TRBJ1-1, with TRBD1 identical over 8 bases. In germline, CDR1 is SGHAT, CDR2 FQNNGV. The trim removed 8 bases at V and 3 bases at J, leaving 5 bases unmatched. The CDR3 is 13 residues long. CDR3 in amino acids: CASVGQGDTEAFF. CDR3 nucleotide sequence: TGTGCCAGCGTCGGACAGGGAGACACTGAAGCTTTCTTT.